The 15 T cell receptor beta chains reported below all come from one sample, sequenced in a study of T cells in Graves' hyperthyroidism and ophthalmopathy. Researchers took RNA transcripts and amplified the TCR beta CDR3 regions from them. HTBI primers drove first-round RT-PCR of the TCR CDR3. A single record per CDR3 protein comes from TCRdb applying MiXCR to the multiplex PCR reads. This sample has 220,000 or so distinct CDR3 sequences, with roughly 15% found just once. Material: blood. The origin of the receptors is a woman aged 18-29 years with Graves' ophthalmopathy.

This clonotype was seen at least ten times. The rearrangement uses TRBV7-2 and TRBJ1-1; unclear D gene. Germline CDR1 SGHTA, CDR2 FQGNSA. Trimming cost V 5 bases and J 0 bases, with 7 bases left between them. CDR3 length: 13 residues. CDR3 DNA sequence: TGTGCCAGCAGCCCAGCTATGAACACTGAAGCTTTCTTT. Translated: CASSPAMNTEAFF.

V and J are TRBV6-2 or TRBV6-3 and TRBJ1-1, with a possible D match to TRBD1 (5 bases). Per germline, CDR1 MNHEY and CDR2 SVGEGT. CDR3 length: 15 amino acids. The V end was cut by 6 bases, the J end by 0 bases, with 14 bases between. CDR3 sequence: CASSSSGQLNTEAFF. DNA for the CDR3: TGTGCCAGCAGCTCGTCAGGGCAGCTGAACACTGAAGCTTTCTTT.

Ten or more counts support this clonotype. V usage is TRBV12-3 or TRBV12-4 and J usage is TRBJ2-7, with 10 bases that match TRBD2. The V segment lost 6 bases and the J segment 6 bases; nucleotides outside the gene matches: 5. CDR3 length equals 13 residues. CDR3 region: CASSLAGVSEQYF. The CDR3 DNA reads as TGTGCCAGCAGCCTAGCGGGAGTATCCGAGCAGTACTTC.

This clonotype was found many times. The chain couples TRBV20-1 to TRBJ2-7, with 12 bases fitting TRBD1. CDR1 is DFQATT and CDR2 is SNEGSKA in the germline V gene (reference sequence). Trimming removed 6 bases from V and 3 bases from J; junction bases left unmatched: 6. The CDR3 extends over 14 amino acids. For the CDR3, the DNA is TGCAGTGCAATCCGGGACAGGGGGCTCTACGAGCAGTACTTC. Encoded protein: CSAIRDRGLYEQYF.

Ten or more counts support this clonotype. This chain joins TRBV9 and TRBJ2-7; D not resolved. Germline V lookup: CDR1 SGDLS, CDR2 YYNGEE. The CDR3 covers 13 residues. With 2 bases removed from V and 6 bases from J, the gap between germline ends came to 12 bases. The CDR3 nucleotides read TGTGCCAGCAGCGTGTTCCCAGGTGGCGAGCAGTACTTC. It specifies CASSVFPGGEQYF.

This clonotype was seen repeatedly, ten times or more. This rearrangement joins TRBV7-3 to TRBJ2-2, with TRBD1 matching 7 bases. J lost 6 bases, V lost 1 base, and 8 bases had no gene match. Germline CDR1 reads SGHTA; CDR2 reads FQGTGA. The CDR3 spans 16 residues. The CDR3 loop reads CASSLMGQGVAGELFF. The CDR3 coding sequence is TGTGCCAGCAGCTTAATGGGGCAGGGGGTCGCCGGGGAGCTGTTTTTT.

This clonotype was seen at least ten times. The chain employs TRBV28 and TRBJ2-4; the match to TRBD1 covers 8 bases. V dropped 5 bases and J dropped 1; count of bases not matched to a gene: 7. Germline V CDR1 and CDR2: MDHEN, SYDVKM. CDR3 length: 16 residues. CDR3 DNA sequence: TGTGCCAGCAGTCCAAGACAGGGGAAGGCCAAAAACATTCAGTACTTC. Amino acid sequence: CASSPRQGKAKNIQYF.

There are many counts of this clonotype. CDR3 bases: TGTGCCAGCTCACCAGGGAGTACAAACACCATATATTTT. It specifies CASSPGSTNTIYF. J is TRBJ1-3 and V is TRBV18, with no clear D. The V end lost 2 bases, the J end lost 6 bases, and 8 bases lay between the germline ends. Germline V gene data show CDR1 as KGHSH and CDR2 as LQKENI. This CDR3 region has 13 residues.

For the CDR3, the DNA is TGTGCCAGCTCACCGAGCGCGGGATCGAGGGGCTACACCTTC. Its translation: CASSPSAGSRGYTF. The chain links TRBV18 to TRBJ1-2; no clear D. The germline V and J ends were trimmed by 3 bases and 8 bases, with 16 bases remaining between them. CDR3 size: 14 residues. Germline V CDR1 and CDR2: KGHSH, LQKENI.

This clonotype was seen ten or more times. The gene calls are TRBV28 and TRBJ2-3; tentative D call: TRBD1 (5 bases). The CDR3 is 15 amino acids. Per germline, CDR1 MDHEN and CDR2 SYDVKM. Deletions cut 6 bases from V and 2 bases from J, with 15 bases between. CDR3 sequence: CASRSNRYNTDTQYF. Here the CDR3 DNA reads TGTGCCAGCAGGTCGAACAGGTACAACACAGATACGCAGTATTTT.

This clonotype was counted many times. The CDR3 region is CSARHGTSGSSSTDTQYF. In DNA, the CDR3 is TGCAGTGCTAGGCACGGGACTAGCGGGTCCTCTAGCACAGATACGCAGTATTTT. The V call is TRBV20-1, the J call TRBJ2-3, with 12 bases aligning to TRBD2. The CDR3 runs 18 residues. Losses at the gene ends were 3 bases for V and 0 bases for J; bases not matched to a gene: 10. The germline V gene encodes CDR1 DFQATT and CDR2 SNEGSKA (reference sequence).

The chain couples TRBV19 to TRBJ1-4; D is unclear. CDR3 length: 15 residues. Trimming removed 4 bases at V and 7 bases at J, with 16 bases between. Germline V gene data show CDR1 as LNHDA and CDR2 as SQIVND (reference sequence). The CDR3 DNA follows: TGTGCCAGTAGTACTGCTGACCGCGCGACTGAAAAACTGTTTTTT. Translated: CASSTADRATEKLFF.

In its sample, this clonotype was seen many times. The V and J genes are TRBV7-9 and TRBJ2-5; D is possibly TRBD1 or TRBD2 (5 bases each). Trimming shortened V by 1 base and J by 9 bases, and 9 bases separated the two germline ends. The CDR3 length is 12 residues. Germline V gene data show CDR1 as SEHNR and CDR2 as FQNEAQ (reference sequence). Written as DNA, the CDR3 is TGTGCCAGCAGCTTAGTGGGGGAGTCCCAGTACTTC. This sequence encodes CASSLVGESQYF.

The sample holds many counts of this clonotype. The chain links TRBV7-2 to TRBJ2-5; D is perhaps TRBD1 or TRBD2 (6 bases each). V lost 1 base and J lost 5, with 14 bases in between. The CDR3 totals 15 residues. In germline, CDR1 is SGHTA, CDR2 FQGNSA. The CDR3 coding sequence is TGTGCCAGCAGCTTAGGGCAGGGGAGGTGGGAGACCCAGTACTTC. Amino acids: CASSLGQGRWETQYF.

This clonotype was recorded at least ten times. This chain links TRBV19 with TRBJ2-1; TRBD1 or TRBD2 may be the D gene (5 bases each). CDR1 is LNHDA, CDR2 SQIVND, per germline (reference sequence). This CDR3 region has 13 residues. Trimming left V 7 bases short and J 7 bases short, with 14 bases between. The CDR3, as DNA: TGTGCCAGTATAGGGACGAGTCGGAATGAGCAGTTCTTC. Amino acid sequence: CASIGTSRNEQFF.